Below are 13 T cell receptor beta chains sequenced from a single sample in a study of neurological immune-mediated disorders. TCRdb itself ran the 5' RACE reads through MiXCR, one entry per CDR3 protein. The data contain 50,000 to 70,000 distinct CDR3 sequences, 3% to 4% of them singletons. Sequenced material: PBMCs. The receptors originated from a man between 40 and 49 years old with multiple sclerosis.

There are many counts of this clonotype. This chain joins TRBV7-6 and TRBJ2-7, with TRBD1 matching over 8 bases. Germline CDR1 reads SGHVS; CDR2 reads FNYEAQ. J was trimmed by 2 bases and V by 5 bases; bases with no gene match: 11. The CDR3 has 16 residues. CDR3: CASSPRRGRGPYEQYF. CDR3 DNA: TGTGCCAGCAGCCCCCGACGTGGCAGGGGGCCCTACGAGCAGTACTTC.

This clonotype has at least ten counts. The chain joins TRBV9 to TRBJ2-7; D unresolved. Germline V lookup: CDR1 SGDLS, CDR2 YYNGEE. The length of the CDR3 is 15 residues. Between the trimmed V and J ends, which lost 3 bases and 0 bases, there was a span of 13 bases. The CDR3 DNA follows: TGTGCCAGCAGCGAGACCCCCGGTAACTCCTACGAGCAGTACTTC. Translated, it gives CASSETPGNSYEQYF.

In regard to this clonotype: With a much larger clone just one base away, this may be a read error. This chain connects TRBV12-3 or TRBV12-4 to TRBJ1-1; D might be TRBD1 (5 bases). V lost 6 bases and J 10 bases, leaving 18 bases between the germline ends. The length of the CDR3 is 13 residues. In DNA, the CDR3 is TGTGCCAGCAGGCTCAAGGGGAAGTTAGGAGCTTTCTTT. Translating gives CASRLKGKLGAFF.

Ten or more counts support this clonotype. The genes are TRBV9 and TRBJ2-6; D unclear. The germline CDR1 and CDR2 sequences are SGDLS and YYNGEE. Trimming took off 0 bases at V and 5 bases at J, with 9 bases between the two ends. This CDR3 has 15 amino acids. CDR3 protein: CASSVEGSRANVLTF. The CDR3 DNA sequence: TGTGCCAGCAGCGTAGAGGGTTCGCGGGCCAACGTCCTGACTTTC.

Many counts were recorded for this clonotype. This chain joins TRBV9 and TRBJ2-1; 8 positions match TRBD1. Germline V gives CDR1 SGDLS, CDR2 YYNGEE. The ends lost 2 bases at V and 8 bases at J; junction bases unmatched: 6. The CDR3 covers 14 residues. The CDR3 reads CASSVGQGSYEQFF. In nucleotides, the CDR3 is TGTGCCAGCAGCGTTGGACAGGGTTCCTATGAGCAGTTCTTC. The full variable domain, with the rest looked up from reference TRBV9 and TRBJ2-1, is DSGVTQTPKHLITATGQRVTLRCSPRSGDLSVYWYQQSLDQGLQFLIQYYNGEERAKGNILERFSAQQFPDLHSELNLSSLELGDSALYFCASSVGQGSYEQFFGPGTRLTVL.

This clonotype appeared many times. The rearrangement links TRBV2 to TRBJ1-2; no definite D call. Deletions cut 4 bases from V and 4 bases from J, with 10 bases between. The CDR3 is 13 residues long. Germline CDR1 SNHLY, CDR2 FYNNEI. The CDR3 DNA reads TGTGCCAGCAGTGGGACGGATTTCTATGGCTACACCTTC. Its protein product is CASSGTDFYGYTF.

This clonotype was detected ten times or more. This CDR3 is CASSPRGDEAFF. CDR3 in DNA: TGTGCCAGCAGCCCGCGGGGGGATGAAGCTTTCTTT. This chain joins TRBV5-5 and TRBJ1-1; D perhaps matches TRBD1 (5 bases). The ends were cut back, 4 bases at V and 7 bases at J, with 11 bases in the middle. The CDR3 consists of 12 residues. CDR1 and CDR2 (germline): SGHKS, YYEKEE (reference sequence).

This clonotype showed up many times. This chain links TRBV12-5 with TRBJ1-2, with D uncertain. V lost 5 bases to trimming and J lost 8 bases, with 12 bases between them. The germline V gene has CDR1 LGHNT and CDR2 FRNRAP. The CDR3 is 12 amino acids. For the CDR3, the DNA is TGTGCTAGTGGTCTTCCACCGGGCGGCTACACCTTC. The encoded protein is CASGLPPGGYTF. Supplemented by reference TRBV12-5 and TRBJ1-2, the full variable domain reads DARVTQTPRHKVTEMGQEVTMRCQPILGHNTVFWYRQTMMQGLELLAYFRNRAPLDDSGMPKDRFSAEMPDATLATLKIQPSEPRDSAVYFCASGLPPGGYTFGSGTRLTVV.

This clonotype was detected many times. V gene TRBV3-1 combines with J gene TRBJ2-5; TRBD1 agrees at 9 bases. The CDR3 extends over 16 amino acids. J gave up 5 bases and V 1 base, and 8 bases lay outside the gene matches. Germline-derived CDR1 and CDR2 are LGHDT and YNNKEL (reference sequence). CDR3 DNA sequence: TGTGCCAGCAGCCAAGGGACGGGACAGGGAAGGGAGACCCAGTACTTC. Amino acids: CASSQGTGQGRETQYF.

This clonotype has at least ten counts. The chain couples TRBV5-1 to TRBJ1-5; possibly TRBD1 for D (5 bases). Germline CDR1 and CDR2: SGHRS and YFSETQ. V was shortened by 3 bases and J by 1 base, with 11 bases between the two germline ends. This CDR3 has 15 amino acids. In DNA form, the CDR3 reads TGCGCCAGCAGCTCGGACGGGGGGAGCAATCAGCCCCAGCATTTT. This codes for CASSSDGGSNQPQHF.

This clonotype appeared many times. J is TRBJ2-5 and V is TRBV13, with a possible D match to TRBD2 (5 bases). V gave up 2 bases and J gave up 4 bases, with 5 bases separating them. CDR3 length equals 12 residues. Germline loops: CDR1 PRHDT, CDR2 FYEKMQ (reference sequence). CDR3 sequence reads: CASSLRGETQYF. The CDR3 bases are TGTGCCAGCAGCTTACGGGGAGAGACCCAGTACTTC. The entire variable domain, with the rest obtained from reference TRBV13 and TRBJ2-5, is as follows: AAGVIQSPRHLIKEKRETATLKCYPIPRHDTVYWYQQGPGQDPQFLISFYEKMQSDKGSIPDRFSAQQFSDYHSELNMSSLELGDSALYFCASSLRGETQYFGPGTRLLVL.

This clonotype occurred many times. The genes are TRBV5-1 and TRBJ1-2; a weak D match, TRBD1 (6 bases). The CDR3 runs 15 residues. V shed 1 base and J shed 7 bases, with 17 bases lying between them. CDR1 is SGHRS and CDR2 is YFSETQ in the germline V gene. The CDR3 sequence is CASSLLPGEAGGYTF. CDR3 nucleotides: TGCGCCAGCAGCTTGTTGCCAGGGGAGGCTGGTGGCTACACCTTC.

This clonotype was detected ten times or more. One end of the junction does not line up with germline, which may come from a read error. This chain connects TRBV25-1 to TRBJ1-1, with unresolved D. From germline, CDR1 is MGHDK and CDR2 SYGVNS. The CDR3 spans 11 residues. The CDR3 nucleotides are TGTGCCAGCAGTGAATACGACATCTTCGCCTTT. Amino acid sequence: CASSEYDIFAF.